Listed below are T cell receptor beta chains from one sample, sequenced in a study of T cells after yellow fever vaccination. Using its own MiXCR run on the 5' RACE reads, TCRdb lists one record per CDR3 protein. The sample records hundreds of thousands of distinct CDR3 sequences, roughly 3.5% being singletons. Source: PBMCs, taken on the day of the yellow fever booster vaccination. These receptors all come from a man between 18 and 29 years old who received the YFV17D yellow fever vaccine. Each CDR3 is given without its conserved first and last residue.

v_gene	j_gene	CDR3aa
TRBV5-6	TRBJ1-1	ASGLRGQGAEAF
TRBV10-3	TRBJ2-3	ATSQGGPTDTQY
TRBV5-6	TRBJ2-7	ASSPPRPSYEQY
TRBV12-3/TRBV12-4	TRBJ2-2	ASSLAGTITGELF
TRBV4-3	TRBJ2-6	ASSPDRGWDSGANVLT
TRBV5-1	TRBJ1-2	ASSGGTVDGGYT
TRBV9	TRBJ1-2	ASSVAAGWDGFT
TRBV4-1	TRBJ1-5	ASSQIDMGLAGPQH
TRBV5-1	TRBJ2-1	ASSPGEGTYNEQF
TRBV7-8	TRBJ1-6	ASSLASGGNSPLH
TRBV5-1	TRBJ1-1	ASSPGPGTGTEAF
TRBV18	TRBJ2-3	ASSPPLPDTQY
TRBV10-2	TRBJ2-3	ASSVAGASTDTQY
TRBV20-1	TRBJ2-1	SARVNEQF
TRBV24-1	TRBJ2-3	ATSDFSGGPTDTQY
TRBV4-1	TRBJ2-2	ASSPLQGHSNTGELF
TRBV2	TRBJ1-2	ASKGQGAVKGYT
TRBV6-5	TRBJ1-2	ASTAQGGFYGYT
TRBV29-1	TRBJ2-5	SVFGLANQETQY
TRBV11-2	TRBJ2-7	ASSGRVLSYEQY
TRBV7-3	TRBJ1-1	ASSSISGEDTEAF
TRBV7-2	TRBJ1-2	ASNTRENYGYT
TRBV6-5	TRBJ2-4	ASSYRGEVKNIQY
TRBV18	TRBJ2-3	ASSPLAGPTDTQY
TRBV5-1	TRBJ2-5	ASSLPGRQETQY
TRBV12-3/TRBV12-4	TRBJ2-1	ASSLSGGPSYNEQF
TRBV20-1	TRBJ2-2	SASNYVDGELF
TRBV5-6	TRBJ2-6	ASSLGVRSGANVLT
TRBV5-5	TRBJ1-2	ASNRITNRESGYT
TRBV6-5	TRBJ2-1	ASSYSGSGGYEQF
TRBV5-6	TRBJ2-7	ASSLSGHYFTYEQY
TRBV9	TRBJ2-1	ASSVGPVADAYNEQF
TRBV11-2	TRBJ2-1	ASSFASGASHEQF
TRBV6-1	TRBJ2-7	ASSGLPYEQY
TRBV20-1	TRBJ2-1	SARRVAGGNEQF
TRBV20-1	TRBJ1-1	SARLAGDMNTEAF
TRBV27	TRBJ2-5	ASSPTPGGRGQETQY
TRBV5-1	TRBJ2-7	ASSLSWGRGNYEQY
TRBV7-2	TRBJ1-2	ASSPSTANYGYT
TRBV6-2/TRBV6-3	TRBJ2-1	ASSTRTSGGKENEQF
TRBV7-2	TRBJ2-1	ASSLAGQRSLFNEQF
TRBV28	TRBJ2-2	ASSFFAGTGELF
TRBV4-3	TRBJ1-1	ASSRGQANTEAF
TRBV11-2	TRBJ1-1	ASSLAGTLNTEAF
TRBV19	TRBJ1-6	ASSLRERNSPLH
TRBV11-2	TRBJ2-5	ASSSRGFRETQY
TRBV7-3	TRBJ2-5	ASSPHGAGGQETQY
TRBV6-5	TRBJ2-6	ASSLWEGGDSGANVLT
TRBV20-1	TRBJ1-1	SALPGQSPEAF
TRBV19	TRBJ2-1	ASTRTVTNEQF
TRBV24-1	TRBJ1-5	ATPAGGARSNQPQH